This T cell receptor beta chain originates from a study of CD8 T cells in ankylosing spondylitis. The CDR3 extends over 15 amino acids. Germline-derived CDR1 and CDR2 are SGDLS and YYNGEE. Trimming removed 0 bases at V and 0 bases at J, with 9 bases between. This clonotype was recorded at least ten times. Each CDR3 protein is one row after TCRdb ran MiXCR on the 5' RACE reads. Among 250,000 to 400,000 distinct CDR3 sequences listed, more than 9% were seen once. The chain joins TRBV9 to TRBJ2-5; D is perhaps TRBD1 (5 bases). Sequences were obtained from blood, either unsorted or a sorted T cell fraction (not recorded which). This TCR was recovered from a female donor with ankylosing spondylitis or in good health (not recorded which). In DNA, the CDR3 is TGTGCCAGCAGCGTAGGGACAACGTACCAAGAGACCCAGTACTTC. This translates into CASSVGTTYQETQYF.